These 29 T cell receptor beta chains were sequenced from one sample in a study of T-cell memory formation after mild COVID-19. Each CDR3 protein gets one entry after TCRdb re-called the 5' RACE reads with MiXCR. The sample includes around 510,000 distinct CDR3 sequences, roughly a fifth seen only once; the top ten take 7.5% to 9.5%. Sequences were obtained from PBMCs or a T cell subset sorted from them (not recorded which). The origin of the receptors is an adult woman who had mild COVID-19 (a few samples of this study predate the infection). Cell type and time point are not known.

The J gene is TRBJ2-5, the V gene TRBV9; maybe TRBD1 (5 bases). Germline loops: CDR1 SGDLS, CDR2 YYNGEE. Trimming left V 2 bases short and J 1 base short, with 9 bases between. The CDR3 runs to 14 residues. The chain's CDR3 is CASSVGQSQETQYF. The CDR3 coding sequence is TGTGCCAGCAGCGTGGGGCAGAGCCAAGAGACCCAGTACTTC.

The chain uses TRBV18 and TRBJ2-3; D ambiguous. Trimming removed 2 bases from V and 5 bases from J, with 2 bases in between. The CDR3 runs to 11 residues. The germline CDR1 and CDR2 sequences are KGHSH and LQKENI. CDR3 region: CASSPIDTQYF. In DNA, the CDR3 is TGTGCCAGCTCACCAATAGATACGCAGTATTTT.

This clonotype was observed a handful of times. This chain joins TRBV24-1 and TRBJ2-1; 10 nucleotides line up with TRBD1. The V and J ends lost 4 bases and 6 bases, in that order; junction bases with no gene match: 8. The CDR3 is 16 amino acids. Germline V gives CDR1 KGHDR, CDR2 SFDVKD. CDR3 sequence (DNA): TGTGCCACCAGTGACACAGGACAGGGGGGTCGCAATGAGCAGTTCTTC. Translating gives CATSDTGQGGRNEQFF.

The chain uses TRBV7-9 and TRBJ2-7, with no clear D. This CDR3 comprises 13 residues. Germline CDR1 SEHNR, CDR2 FQNEAQ (reference sequence). The V end was cut by 1 base, the J end by 3 bases, with 7 bases between. The CDR3 DNA is TGTGCCAGCAGCTTAGGCTTCATCTACGAGCAGTACTTC. It specifies CASSLGFIYEQYF. Variable domain in full (rest from reference TRBV7-9 and TRBJ2-7): DTGVSQNPRHKITKRGQNVTFRCDPISEHNRLYWYRQTLGQGPEFLTYFQNEAQLEKSRLLSDRFSAERPKGSFSTLEIQRTEQGDSAMYLCASSLGFIYEQYFGPGTRLTVT.

The chain joins TRBV20-1 to TRBJ2-7, with D possibly matching TRBD2 (6 bases). The V and J ends lost 5 bases and 6 bases respectively, with 20 bases between them. This CDR3 spans 14 amino acids. In germline, CDR1 is DFQATT, CDR2 SNEGSKA (reference sequence). The CDR3 sequence is CSARSGTAGTEQYF. CDR3 nucleotides: TGCAGTGCTCGATCCGGGACCGCGGGGACCGAGCAGTACTTC.

The chain links TRBV5-1 to TRBJ1-6; D remains ambiguous. The CDR3 contains 14 residues. CDR1 and CDR2 (germline): SGHRS, YFSETQ. V lost 0 bases to trimming and J lost 3 bases, with 4 bases between them. The CDR3 loop is CASSLGGYNSPLHF. The CDR3, as DNA: TGCGCCAGCAGCTTGGGGGGCTATAATTCACCCCTCCACTTT.

This sequence joins TRBV13 and TRBJ2-7, with D hard to call. Trimming removed 2 bases from V and 5 bases from J, with 7 bases in between. Germline V gene data show CDR1 as PRHDT and CDR2 as FYEKMQ (reference sequence). This CDR3 has 12 amino acids. The CDR3 DNA follows: TGTGCCAGCAGCTTAAGGCCCGACGAGCAGTACTTC. As protein: CASSLRPDEQYF.

This clonotype was seen repeatedly, ten times or more. The chain joins TRBV2 to TRBJ2-2; D could derive from TRBD1 or TRBD2 (5 bases each). Germline-derived CDR1 and CDR2 are SNHLY and FYNNEI. This CDR3 comprises 14 residues. Deletions cut 6 bases from V and 0 bases from J, with 8 bases between. CDR3 bases: TGTGCCAGCAGCCGGGACCCGAACACCGGGGAGCTGTTTTTT. Amino acids: CASSRDPNTGELFF.

This chain uses TRBV7-9 with TRBJ1-1; weak D call: TRBD1 (6 bases). The CDR3 has 13 amino acids. V was shortened by 3 bases and J by 4 bases, with 9 bases between the two germline ends. Germline assignment: CDR1 SEHNR and CDR2 FQNEAQ (reference sequence). The CDR3 spells CASSFGTPTEAFF. Written as DNA, the CDR3 is TGTGCCAGCAGCTTCGGGACACCCACTGAAGCTTTCTTT.

The chain employs TRBV29-1 and TRBJ2-1; 16 bases match TRBD2. V gave up 8 bases and J gave up 8 bases; unmatched junction bases: 6. The CDR3 is made up of 14 amino acids. Germline loops: CDR1 SQVTM, CDR2 ANQGSEA. The CDR3 reads CSTGLAGGPDEQFF. In DNA form, the CDR3 reads TGCAGCACGGGACTAGCGGGAGGGCCTGATGAGCAGTTCTTC.

The genes are TRBV12-3 or TRBV12-4 and TRBJ2-7; D gene ambiguous. The CDR3 is 14 amino acids. Trimming removed 0 bases from V and 6 bases from J, with 12 bases in between. The CDR3 sequence is CASSLAQKSLEQYF. The CDR3 region has the DNA TGTGCCAGCAGTTTAGCGCAGAAGTCACTCGAGCAGTACTTC.

This clonotype was observed a single time. V and J are TRBV11-2 and TRBJ2-4, with 10 positions matching TRBD2. CDR3 size: 19 residues. The V and J ends lost 4 bases and 8 bases, in that order; junction bases with no gene match: 20. Per germline, CDR1 SGHAT and CDR2 FQNNGV. For the CDR3, the DNA is TGTGCCAGCAGCTCAACGGTCAGTAGCGGGGGGCCTCTCAAGGACATTCAGTACTTC. It specifies CASSSTVSSGGPLKDIQYF.

As concerns this clonotype: The junction shows a germline mismatch at one end, possibly a read error. This chain joins TRBV2 and TRBJ2-1; TRBD2 matches 10 bases. Germline CDR1 is SNHLY and CDR2 is FYNNEI. The CDR3 loop spans 18 amino acids. The CDR3 DNA reads as TGTGTCAGCCGGTGGCTAGCGGGAGTTGAAGGGTCCTACAATGAGCAGTTCTTC. This sequence encodes CVSRWLAGVEGSYNEQFF.

The V and J genes are TRBV3-1 and TRBJ2-2, with 8 nucleotides matching TRBD1. Looked up from germline, CDR1 is LGHDT and CDR2 is YNNKEL (reference sequence). Trimming cost V 1 base and J 0 bases; bases outside gene matches: 4. The CDR3 is 17 amino acids. Here the CDR3 reads CASSQVVTGANTGELFF. The CDR3 bases are TGTGCCAGCAGCCAAGTCGTGACAGGGGCGAACACCGGGGAGCTGTTTTTT.

The rearrangement uses TRBV29-1 and TRBJ1-1; D perhaps matches TRBD1 (6 bases). This CDR3 is built from 12 residues. V was shortened by 2 bases and J by 6 bases, with 10 bases between the two germline ends. The germline gives CDR1 SQVTM, CDR2 ANQGSEA. CDR3 sequence (DNA): TGCAGCGTTGAAAGGTCAGGGGCTGAAGCTTTCTTT. It specifies CSVERSGAEAFF.

V usage is TRBV10-3 and J usage is TRBJ2-3; the match to TRBD2 covers 9 bases. Germline V gives CDR1 ENHRY, CDR2 SYGVKD. V shed 0 bases, J shed 2 bases, and the junction held 9 bases outside the gene matches. This CDR3 comprises 18 residues. In DNA form, the CDR3 reads TGTGCCATCAGTGAGTCTCCGGTGCGGGAGGGTTACACAGATACGCAGTATTTT. It yields the protein CAISESPVREGYTDTQYF.

The chain links TRBV11-2 to TRBJ2-5; D gene uncertain. Germline CDR1 reads SGHAT; CDR2 reads FQNNGV. CDR3 length equals 15 residues. Trimming removed 1 base at V and 2 bases at J, with 11 bases between. In DNA form, the CDR3 reads TGTGCCAGCAGCTTAGGGGTCCGAGCACAAGAGACCCAGTACTTC. Translated: CASSLGVRAQETQYF. Combining the CDR3 with reference TRBV11-2 and TRBJ2-5 gives the whole variable domain EAGVAQSPRYKIIEKRQSVAFWCNPISGHATLYWYQQILGQGPKLLIQFQNNGVVDDSQLPKDRFSAERLKGVDSTLKIQPAKLEDSAVYLCASSLGVRAQETQYFGPGTRLLVL.

This rearrangement joins TRBV5-1 to TRBJ2-7, with TRBD2 matching 11 bases. The CDR3 is made up of 14 amino acids. V lost 4 bases, J lost 5 bases, and 5 bases stayed unmatched. CDR1 and CDR2 (germline): SGHRS, YFSETQ. The CDR3 DNA reads as TGCGCCAGCAGCCCACTAGCGGGAGTAAACGAGCAGTACTTC. As protein: CASSPLAGVNEQYF.

This sequence joins TRBV11-3 and TRBJ2-1, with 9 bases identical to TRBD2. Germline CDR1 reads SGHNT; CDR2 reads YENEEA. Trimming removed 0 bases from V and 7 bases from J; junction bases left unmatched: 13. CDR3 length: 18 amino acids. This CDR3 is CASSLDRRVLAGTNEQFF. CDR3 in DNA: TGTGCCAGCAGCTTAGATCGACGTGTGCTAGCGGGAACTAATGAGCAGTTCTTC.

The chain joins TRBV2 to TRBJ2-5, with TRBD1 matching 8 bases. This CDR3 spans 14 amino acids. V trimming: 2 bases; J trimming: 3 bases; junction bases outside the gene matches: 2. From germline, CDR1 is SNHLY and CDR2 FYNNEI. The CDR3, as DNA: TGTGCCAGCAGTGAACAGGGGGCGGAAGAGACCCAGTACTTC. This translates into CASSEQGAEETQYF.

This clonotype was seen only a few times. J is TRBJ1-1 and V is TRBV5-1, with D unresolved. This CDR3 contains 13 residues. The ends were cut back, 0 bases at V and 7 bases at J, with 10 bases in the middle. Germline assignment: CDR1 SGHRS and CDR2 YFSETQ. The CDR3 region has the DNA TGCGCCAGCAGCTTGGTGGGGTTAAATGAAGCTTTCTTT. Residues: CASSLVGLNEAFF.

In this sample, this clonotype turned up a few times. The chain joins TRBV7-3 to TRBJ2-1, with 10 nucleotides matching TRBD2. V trimming: 6 bases; J trimming: 8 bases; junction bases outside the gene matches: 7. Per the germline V gene, CDR1 is SGHTA and CDR2 is FQGTGA. The CDR3 has 14 residues. DNA of the CDR3: TGTGCCAGCAGTTCCGGGACTAGCGTCGATGAGCAGTTCTTC. Its protein is CASSSGTSVDEQFF.

The chain carries TRBV6-6 and TRBJ2-7; D is unclear. Germline V gene sequence: CDR1 MNHNY, CDR2 SVGAGI (reference sequence). The CDR3 runs to 14 residues. V lost 3 bases, J lost 3 bases, and 12 bases lay in between. The CDR3 DNA is TGTGCCAGCAGTTATCAGGAATCTCACTACGAGCAGTACTTC. It is translated as CASSYQESHYEQYF.

This clonotype showed up many times. The V and J genes are TRBV6-1 and TRBJ2-2, with D possibly being TRBD2 (5 bases). The CDR3 runs to 13 residues. With 6 bases removed from V and 5 bases from J, the gap between germline ends came to 10 bases. Looked up from germline, CDR1 is MNHNS and CDR2 is SASEGT. The CDR3 is CASRPTGTGELFF. DNA for the CDR3: TGTGCCAGCAGACCAACGGGAACCGGGGAGCTGTTTTTT.

The genes are TRBV15 and TRBJ2-7; 10 bases map to TRBD2. The trim removed 5 bases at V and 1 base at J, leaving 8 bases unmatched. CDR1 and CDR2 from the germline V gene are LNHNV and YYDKDF (reference sequence). CDR3 length equals 16 residues. The chain's CDR3 is CATSPGRTSGSYEQYF. As DNA, the CDR3 is TGTGCCACCAGCCCCGGTAGGACTAGCGGTTCCTACGAGCAGTACTTC. Looking up the rest from reference TRBV15 and TRBJ2-7 gives the full variable domain: DAMVIQNPRYQVTQFGKPVTLSCSQTLNHNVMYWYQQKSSQAPKLLFHYYDKDFNNEADTPDNFQSRRPNTSFCFLDIRSPGLGDTAMYLCATSPGRTSGSYEQYFGPGTRLTVT.

J is TRBJ1-5 and V is TRBV7-2, with D maybe TRBD1 (5 bases). Trimming took off 5 bases at V and 2 bases at J, with 13 bases between the two ends. Germline-derived CDR1 and CDR2 are SGHTA and FQGNSA. This CDR3 has 15 amino acids. The CDR3 region is CASSLFGAGNQPQHF. The CDR3 nucleotides read TGTGCCAGCAGCCTCTTCGGGGCGGGCAATCAGCCCCAGCATTTT. The variable domain in full, with the rest retrieved from reference TRBV7-2 and TRBJ1-5, is GAGVSQSPSNKVTEKGKDVELRCDPISGHTALYWYRQSLGQGLEFLIYFQGNSAPDKSGLPSDRFSAERTGGSVSTLTIQRTQQEDSAVYLCASSLFGAGNQPQHFGDGTRLSIL.

V gene TRBV11-3 combines with J gene TRBJ2-5; TRBD2 aligns across 7 bases. V lost 5 bases to trimming and J lost 3 bases; unmatched junction nucleotides: 15. Germline-derived CDR1 and CDR2 are SGHNT and YENEEA. The CDR3 loop spans 17 amino acids. CDR3 sequence (DNA): TGTGCCAGCAGCGCCCATGAGAACGTGCGGGGGAAAGAGACCCAGTACTTC. This codes for CASSAHENVRGKETQYF.

The chain uses TRBV7-9 and TRBJ2-7; D is possibly TRBD1 (6 bases). CDR3 length: 15 amino acids. Germline V gene sequence: CDR1 SEHNR, CDR2 FQNEAQ (reference sequence). The V end lost 1 base, the J end lost 2 bases, and 12 bases lay between the germline ends. The CDR3: CASSLGDTRPYEQYF. DNA for the CDR3: TGTGCCAGCAGCTTAGGGGACACGAGACCCTACGAGCAGTACTTC.

This clonotype occurred a few times. V usage is TRBV28 and J usage is TRBJ2-7; D is perhaps TRBD2 (6 bases). Trimming took off 4 bases at V and 8 bases at J, with 9 bases between the two ends. Germline V gene data show CDR1 as MDHEN and CDR2 as SYDVKM. This CDR3 spans 11 amino acids. The DNA of the CDR3 is TGTGCCAGCAGTTCGGACTATAAGCAGTACTTC. This sequence encodes CASSSDYKQYF.